This T cell receptor (beta chain) was observed in a study of T cell changes during pregnancy in multiple sclerosis. The V gene lost 1 base and the J gene lost 0 bases, with 5 bases spanning the gap. Germline V gene lookup returns CDR1 SGHRS and CDR2 YFSETQ. The CDR3 has 14 amino acids. The protocol was immunoSEQ multiplex PCR, while the TCRdb copy is restricted to in-frame clones and leaves out a portion. The data show 65,000 to 80,000 clones, 75% to 95% seen once. This chain connects TRBV5-1 to TRBJ1-3, with D hard to call. This specimen consisted of peripheral blood, obtained in the third trimester of pregnancy. The sequence was collected from a female donor with multiple sclerosis, enrolled in a pregnancy study. For the CDR3, the DNA is TGCGCCAGCAGCTTGCAGGACTCTGGAAACACCATATATTTT. Protein: CASSLQDSGNTIYF.